This T cell receptor beta chain emerged from a study of OX40 agonist ivuxolimab in advanced cancers. Autoimmune disease history or systemic immunosuppression barred patients. Here immunoSEQ multiplex PCR was the method, and the copy in TCRdb shows in-frame clones only, minus some. The table records approximately 70,000 clones, roughly 87% of them present only once. CDR1 is SGHRS, CDR2 YFSETQ, per germline. Trimming stripped 6 bases from V and 0 bases from J, with 10 bases between. This CDR3 is built from 14 residues. This receptor was obtained from an adult with an advanced solid tumor such as melanoma, head and neck, liver or kidney cancer. The rearrangement joins TRBV5-1 to TRBJ1-5; TRBD1 is a possible D gene (5 bases). The material was CD4+ or CD8+ T cells sorted from blood, obtained in a trial of the OX40 agonist ivuxolimab. The CDR3 here is CASKEGPSNQPQHF. In DNA, the CDR3 is TGCGCCAGCAAGGAGGGACCTAGCAATCAGCCCCAGCATTTT.